These 9 T cell receptor beta chains were sequenced from one sample in a study of shared clonotypes between healthy human individuals. Repertoires were generated with immunoSEQ multiplex PCR, while TCRdb's copy carries only in-frame clones and drops some. Among approximately 2,000,000 clones listed, less than 95% were seen once. Sequencing was performed on naive CD4+ T cells from PBMCs. Subset given: CD45RA+ positively selected. These receptors were taken from a man between 18 and 29 years old in good health. Some clones in this sample may be carry-over from other donors' samples.

The V gene is TRBV9, the J gene TRBJ2-3; D not resolved. Germline V CDR1 and CDR2: SGDLS, YYNGEE. V was pared by 0 bases and J by 1 base, with 12 bases between. This CDR3 has 16 amino acids. The CDR3 loop is CASSVASFAGTDTQYF. The CDR3 DNA is TGTGCCAGCAGCGTAGCCAGTTTCGCCGGCACAGATACGCAGTATTTT. Full variable domain (missing parts from reference TRBV9 and TRBJ2-3): DSGVTQTPKHLITATGQRVTLRCSPRSGDLSVYWYQQSLDQGLQFLIQYYNGEERAKGNILERFSAQQFPDLHSELNLSSLELGDSALYFCASSVASFAGTDTQYFGPGTRLTVL.

The genes are TRBV10-3 and TRBJ1-4; no clear D gene. This CDR3 is 17 amino acids long. Trimming removed 0 bases from V and 7 bases from J, with 18 bases in between. The germline V gene encodes CDR1 ENHRY and CDR2 SYGVKD. For the CDR3, the DNA is TGTGCCATCAGTGAGTCTCGGGGAAAAAATATGCCTGAAAAACTGTTTTTT. This sequence encodes CAISESRGKNMPEKLFF.

V and J are TRBV12-5 and TRBJ2-3; no definite D call. Trimming removed 5 bases at V and 5 bases at J, with 11 bases between. The length of the CDR3 is 13 residues. Germline CDR1 reads LGHNT; CDR2 reads FRNRAP. The CDR3 bases are TGTGCTAGTGGTACTCGAATGCAAGATACGCAGTATTTT. It translates to CASGTRMQDTQYF.

A single count supports this clone. An end of the junction does not agree with germline; a read error may underlie this. This rearrangement joins TRBV10-1 to TRBJ2-1; 14 positions agree with TRBD2. Germline V CDR1 and CDR2: WNHNN, SYGVQD (reference sequence). The CDR3 covers 18 residues. CDR3 DNA: TGCGCCAGCAGTGAGGGGACTAGCGGGAGAGTGTCCTCCAATGAGCAGTTCTTC. Translating gives CASSEGTSGRVSSNEQFF.

In the case of this clone: The junction departs from the called germline gene at one end, perhaps through a read error. The chain links TRBV18 to TRBJ2-1; a possible D gene is TRBD2 (6 bases). Germline lookup yields CDR1 KGHSH and CDR2 LQKENI. The CDR3 extends over 15 amino acids. DNA of the CDR3: TGTGCCAGCGCACCGGGAGCAGGGTCCTACAATGAGCAGTTCTTC. Its translation: CASAPGAGSYNEQFF.

The gene calls are TRBV7-3 and TRBJ2-2, with TRBD2 as a possible D gene (5 bases). The V gene lost 6 bases and the J gene lost 3 bases, with 14 bases spanning the gap. The CDR3 covers 15 residues. The germline CDR1 and CDR2 sequences are SGHTA and FQGTGA. Here the CDR3 reads CASRKTPGDTGELFF. Written as DNA, the CDR3 is TGTGCCAGCAGGAAGACTCCCGGGGACACCGGGGAGCTGTTTTTT.

The rearrangement joins TRBV5-1 to TRBJ2-7; tentative D call: TRBD1 (6 bases). The germline gives CDR1 SGHRS, CDR2 YFSETQ. The CDR3 totals 14 residues. Trimming shortened V by 4 bases and J by 0 bases, and 11 bases separated the two germline ends. CDR3 coding DNA: TGCGCCAGCAGCCGTTTGGACAGCTCCTACGAGCAGTACTTC. Residues: CASSRLDSSYEQYF. Together with reference TRBV5-1 and TRBJ2-7, the CDR3 gives the full variable domain: KAGVTQTPRYLIKTRGQQVTLSCSPISGHRSVSWYQQTPGQGLQFLFEYFSETQRNKGNFPGRFSGRQFSNSRSEMNVSTLELGDSALYLCASSRLDSSYEQYFGPGTRLTVT.

The chain uses TRBV30 and TRBJ2-7; 8 bases align to TRBD1. V was clipped by 6 bases and J by 2 bases; unmatched bases: 12. Looked up from germline, CDR1 is GTSNPN and CDR2 is SVGIG (reference sequence). CDR3 size: 15 residues. The CDR3 DNA reads TGTGCCTGCAGTCACCGGGGGACAGGCACCTACGAGCAGTACTTC. It encodes CACSHRGTGTYEQYF.

The gene calls are TRBV10-3 and TRBJ1-5; TRBD1 might be the D (5 bases). The V and J ends lost 11 bases and 4 bases respectively, with 12 bases between them. The CDR3 extends over 12 amino acids. Looked up from germline, CDR1 is ENHRY and CDR2 is SYGVKD. Here the CDR3 DNA reads TGTGCCGTCGGGACTTCAAATCAGCCCCAGCATTTT. Residues: CAVGTSNQPQHF.